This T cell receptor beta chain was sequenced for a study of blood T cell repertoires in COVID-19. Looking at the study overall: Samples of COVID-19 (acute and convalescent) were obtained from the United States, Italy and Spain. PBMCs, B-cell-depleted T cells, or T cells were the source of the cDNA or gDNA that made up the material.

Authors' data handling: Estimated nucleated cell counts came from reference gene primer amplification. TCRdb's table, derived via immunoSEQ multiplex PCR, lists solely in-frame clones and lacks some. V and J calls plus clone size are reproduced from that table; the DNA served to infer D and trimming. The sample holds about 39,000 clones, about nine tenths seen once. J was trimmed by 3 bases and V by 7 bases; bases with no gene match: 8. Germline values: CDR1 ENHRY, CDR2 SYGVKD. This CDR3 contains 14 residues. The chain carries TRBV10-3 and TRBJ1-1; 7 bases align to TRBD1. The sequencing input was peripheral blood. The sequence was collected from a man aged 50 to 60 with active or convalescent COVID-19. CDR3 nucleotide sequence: TGTGCCATCACCGAGACAGGGATGGACACTGAAGCTTTCTTT. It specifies CAITETGMDTEAFF.